This record concerns one TCR beta chain sequence. Its antigen is currently unknown. Treatment here: approximately 9-day PBMC culture with coronavirus spike peptide pools or control peptides (ViraFEST assay). This record comes from a study of vaccination and CD4 T cells after COVID-19. Study overall: Samples after vaccination came a median 72 days past dose two, ranging 14 to 241.

Sequenced with the Oncomine TCR Beta short-read assay was DNA taken from cultured CD4+ T cells. TCRdb independently ran MiXCR on the PCR reads; one entry per CDR3 protein. There are 17,000 or so distinct CDR3 sequences in the sample; over 30% occur only once, and roughly 8.9% lies in the top ten. This CDR3 is 14 amino acids long. Germline loops: CDR1 KGHDR, CDR2 SFDVKD. V was clipped by 8 bases and J by 2 bases; unmatched bases: 2. Sequencing was performed on CD4+ T cells from blood, cultured in vitro. This TCR derives from a human donor who had recovered from COVID-19. V gene TRBV24-1 combines with J gene TRBJ2-2; 9 bases are shared with TRBD2. The CDR3 bases are TGTGCCACCAATAGCGGGAGAAACACCGGGGAGCTGTTTTTT. This sequence encodes CATNSGRNTGELFF.